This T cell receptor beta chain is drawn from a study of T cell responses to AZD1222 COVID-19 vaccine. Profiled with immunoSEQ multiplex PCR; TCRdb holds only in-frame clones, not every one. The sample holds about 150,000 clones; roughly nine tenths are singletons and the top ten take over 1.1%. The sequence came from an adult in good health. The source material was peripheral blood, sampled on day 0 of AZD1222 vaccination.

The CDR3 spells CASSLPGQGTQPQHF. CDR3 coding DNA: TGCGCCAGCAGCTTGCCGGGACAGGGAACCCAGCCCCAGCATTTT. The rearrangement joins TRBV5-1 to TRBJ1-5; 9 bases match TRBD1. CDR1 and CDR2 from the germline V gene are SGHRS and YFSETQ. The CDR3 loop spans 15 amino acids. After removal of 1 base from V and 7 bases from J, the junction contained 6 bases not matched to a gene.